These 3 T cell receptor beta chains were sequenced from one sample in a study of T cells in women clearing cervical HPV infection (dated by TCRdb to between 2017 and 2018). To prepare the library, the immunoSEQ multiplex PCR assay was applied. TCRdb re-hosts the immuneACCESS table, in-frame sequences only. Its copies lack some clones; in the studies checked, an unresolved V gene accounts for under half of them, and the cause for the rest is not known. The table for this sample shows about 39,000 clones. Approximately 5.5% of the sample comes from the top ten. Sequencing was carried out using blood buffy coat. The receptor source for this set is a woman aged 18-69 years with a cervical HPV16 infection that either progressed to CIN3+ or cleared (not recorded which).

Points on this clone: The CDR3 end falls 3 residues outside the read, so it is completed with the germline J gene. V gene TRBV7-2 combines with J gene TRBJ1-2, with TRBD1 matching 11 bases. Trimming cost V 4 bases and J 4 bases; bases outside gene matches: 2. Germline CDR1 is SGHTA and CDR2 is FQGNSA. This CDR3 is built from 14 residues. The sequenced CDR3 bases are TGTGCCAGCAGCTCTGGACAGGGGGCCTATGGC. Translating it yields CASSSGQGAYG. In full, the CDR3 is CASSSGQGAYGYTF.

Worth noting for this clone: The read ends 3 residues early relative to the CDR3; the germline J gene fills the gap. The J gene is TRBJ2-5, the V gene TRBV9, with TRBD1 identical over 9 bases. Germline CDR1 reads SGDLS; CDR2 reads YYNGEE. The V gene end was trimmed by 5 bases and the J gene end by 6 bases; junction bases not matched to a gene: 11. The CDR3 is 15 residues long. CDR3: CASSETGGPSQTQYF. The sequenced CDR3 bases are TGTGCCAGCAGTGAAACAGGGGGCCCTTCACAGACC.

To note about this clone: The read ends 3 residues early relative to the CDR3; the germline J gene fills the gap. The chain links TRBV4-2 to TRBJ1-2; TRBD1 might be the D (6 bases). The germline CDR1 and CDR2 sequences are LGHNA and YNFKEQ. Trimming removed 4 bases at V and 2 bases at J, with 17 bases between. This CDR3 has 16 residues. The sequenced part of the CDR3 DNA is TGTGCCAGCAGCCGAGGGGGTCTGGAGATGAACTATGGC. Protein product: CASSRGGLEMNYG. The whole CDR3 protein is CASSRGGLEMNYGYTF.